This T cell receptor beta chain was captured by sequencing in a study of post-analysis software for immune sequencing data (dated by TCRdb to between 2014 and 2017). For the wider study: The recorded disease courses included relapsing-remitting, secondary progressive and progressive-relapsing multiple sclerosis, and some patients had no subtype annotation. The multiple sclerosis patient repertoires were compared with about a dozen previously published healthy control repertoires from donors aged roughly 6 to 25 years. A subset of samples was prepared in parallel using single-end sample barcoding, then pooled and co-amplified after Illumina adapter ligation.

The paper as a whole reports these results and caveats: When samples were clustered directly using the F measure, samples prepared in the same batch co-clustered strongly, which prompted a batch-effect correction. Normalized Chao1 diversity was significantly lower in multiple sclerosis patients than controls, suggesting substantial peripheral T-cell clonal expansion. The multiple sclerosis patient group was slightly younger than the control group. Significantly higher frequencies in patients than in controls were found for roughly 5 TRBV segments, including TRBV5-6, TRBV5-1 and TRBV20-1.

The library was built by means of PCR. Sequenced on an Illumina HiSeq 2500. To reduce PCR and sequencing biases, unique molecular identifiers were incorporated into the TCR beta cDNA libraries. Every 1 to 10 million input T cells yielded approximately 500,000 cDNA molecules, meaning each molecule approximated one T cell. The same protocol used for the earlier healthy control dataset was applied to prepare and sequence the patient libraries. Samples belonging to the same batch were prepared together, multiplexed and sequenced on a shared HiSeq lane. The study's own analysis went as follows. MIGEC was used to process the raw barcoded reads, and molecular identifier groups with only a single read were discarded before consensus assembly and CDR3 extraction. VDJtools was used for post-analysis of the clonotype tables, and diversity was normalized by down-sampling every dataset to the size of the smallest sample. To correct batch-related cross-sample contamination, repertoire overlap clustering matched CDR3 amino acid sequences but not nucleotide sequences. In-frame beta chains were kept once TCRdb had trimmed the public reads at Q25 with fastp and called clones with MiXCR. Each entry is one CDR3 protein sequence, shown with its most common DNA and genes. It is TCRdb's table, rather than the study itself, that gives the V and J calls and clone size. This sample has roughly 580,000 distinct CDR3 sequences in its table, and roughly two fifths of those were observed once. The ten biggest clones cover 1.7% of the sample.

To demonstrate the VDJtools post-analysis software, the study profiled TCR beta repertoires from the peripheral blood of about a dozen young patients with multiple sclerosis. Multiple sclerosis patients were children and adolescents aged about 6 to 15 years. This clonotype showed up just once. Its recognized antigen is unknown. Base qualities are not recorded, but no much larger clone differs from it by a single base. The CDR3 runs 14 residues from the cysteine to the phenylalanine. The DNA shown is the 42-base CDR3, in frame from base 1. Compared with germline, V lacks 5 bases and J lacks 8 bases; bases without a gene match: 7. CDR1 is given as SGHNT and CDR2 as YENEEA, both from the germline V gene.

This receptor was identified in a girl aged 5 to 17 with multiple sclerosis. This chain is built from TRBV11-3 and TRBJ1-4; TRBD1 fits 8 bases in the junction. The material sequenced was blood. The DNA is TGTGCCAGCAGCCGGACAGGGATCGGGGAAAAACTGTTTTTT. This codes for CASSRTGIGEKLFF.